Following are 19 T cell receptor beta chains from one sample sequenced in a study of human T cells and chemical hapten exposure. The time point denotes: patch test 2, 6 weeks after DPC sensitization. Regarding treatment: therapeutic diphenylcyclopropenone sensitization with weekly scalp DPC. MiXCR, applied by TCRdb to the RACE reads, yields one record per CDR3 protein. This repertoire shows about 54,000 distinct CDR3 sequences, around 9.4% found once; its top ten account for around 1.6%. Specimen: whole blood, collected in connection with sensitization to the hapten diphenylcyclopropenone (DPC). All receptors derive from a woman in her fifties or sixties with alopecia areata. Some clones in this sample may be carry-over from other donors' samples.

This clonotype was seen only a few times. The chain joins TRBV2 to TRBJ2-1, with 7 positions matching TRBD2. Germline V gene data show CDR1 as SNHLY and CDR2 as FYNNEI. J was trimmed by 5 bases and V by 5 bases; bases with no gene match: 12. This CDR3 has 16 amino acids. The CDR3 sequence: CASSPPGLAANNEQFF. CDR3 DNA sequence: TGTGCCAGCAGTCCCCCCGGGCTAGCGGCGAACAATGAGCAGTTCTTC.

This clonotype showed up just a few times. V usage is TRBV4-2 and J usage is TRBJ2-5; the D is unclear. Germline V lookup: CDR1 LGHNA, CDR2 YNFKEQ. Trimming took 0 bases from V and 1 from J, leaving 9 bases between them. The CDR3 has 15 amino acids. The chain's CDR3 is CASSQEPQGQETQYF. CDR3 bases: TGTGCCAGCAGCCAAGAACCCCAAGGCCAAGAGACCCAGTACTTC.

As to this clonotype: A read error may explain this, as a much larger clone is one base away. J is TRBJ1-3 and V is TRBV7-8, with 8 bases fitting TRBD1. In germline, CDR1 is SGHVS, CDR2 FQNEAQ. The junction had 12 bases not matched to a gene; V was cut back by 4 bases and J by 4 bases. The CDR3 spans 17 residues. The CDR3 bases are TGTGCCAGCAGCTCTCGACAGGGGCCAAATTCAGGAAACACCATATATTTT. Translating gives CASSSRQGPNSGNTIYF. The full variable domain, in which reference TRBV7-8 and TRBJ1-3 provide the parts outside the CDR3, is GAGVSQSPRYKVAKRGQDVALRCDPISGHVSLFWYQQALGQGPEFLTYFQNEAQLDKSGLPSDRFFAERPEGSVSTLKIQRTQQEDSAVYLCASSSRQGPNSGNTIYFGEGSWLTVV.

The chain couples TRBV12-3 or TRBV12-4 to TRBJ1-1; D is ambiguous. Trimming took off 6 bases at V and 1 base at J, with 6 bases between the two ends. The CDR3 has 12 amino acids. The CDR3 region has the DNA TGTGCCAGCAGGGATGGGAACACTGAAGCTTTCTTT. This gives the protein CASRDGNTEAFF.

This clonotype was recorded at least ten times. The chain links TRBV6-6 to TRBJ1-5; TRBD1 agrees at 8 bases. The CDR3 sequence is 16 residues long. The ends lost 6 bases at V and 5 bases at J; junction bases unmatched: 12. The germline V gene encodes CDR1 MNHNY and CDR2 SVGAGI (reference sequence). CDR3 in DNA: TGTGCCAGCAGCCCAAGTTTTGGACAGGGTTATCAGCCCCAGCATTTT. Translation gives CASSPSFGQGYQPQHF.

This clonotype came up a few times. The V and J genes are TRBV7-6 and TRBJ2-7; D is perhaps TRBD1 (6 bases). The germline V gene has CDR1 SGHVS and CDR2 FNYEAQ. The CDR3 totals 16 residues. Between the trimmed V and J ends, which lost 4 bases and 6 bases, there was a span of 22 bases. CDR3 protein: CASSSGPGRDTSEQYF. The CDR3 DNA sequence: TGTGCCAGCAGCTCCGGTCCGGGACGGGACACTTCCGAGCAGTACTTC.

This CDR3 is CASSGGTGVSYEQYF. The CDR3 bases are TGCGCCAGCAGTGGTGGGACAGGGGTCTCCTACGAGCAGTACTTC. This rearrangement joins TRBV10-2 to TRBJ2-7, with 10 bases identical to TRBD1. V gave up 4 bases and J gave up 0 bases; unmatched junction bases: 3. Per germline, CDR1 WSHSY and CDR2 SAAADI. CDR3 length equals 15 residues.

This clonotype was counted at least ten times. CDR3 coding DNA: TGTGCCAGCAGCTTAGATAACTATGGCTACACCTTC. It specifies CASSLDNYGYTF. The chain couples TRBV7-2 to TRBJ1-2; D is undetermined. The CDR3 runs 12 residues. Germline V gene sequence: CDR1 SGHTA, CDR2 FQGNSA. V was trimmed by 1 base and J by 1 base, leaving 1 base between them.

The J gene is TRBJ2-2, the V gene TRBV9; D uncertain. This CDR3 is built from 14 residues. Trimming stripped 0 bases from V and 6 bases from J, with 9 bases between. The germline gives CDR1 SGDLS, CDR2 YYNGEE. In DNA, the CDR3 is TGTGCCAGCAGCGTAGTTCAACAGTCCGGGGAGCTGTTTTTT. This sequence encodes CASSVVQQSGELFF.

The J gene is TRBJ1-5, the V gene TRBV28; TRBD1 aligns across 10 bases. The trim removed 6 bases at V and 5 bases at J, leaving 7 bases unmatched. Germline V CDR1 and CDR2: MDHEN, SYDVKM. The length of the CDR3 is 15 residues. The CDR3 DNA sequence: TGTGCCAGCAGCCTGGGACAGGGGAGGTATCAGCCCCAGCATTTT. Translated: CASSLGQGRYQPQHF.

CDR3 protein: CATSDFVRTEDGDTQYF. CDR3 bases: TGTGCCACCAGTGATTTTGTCCGGACTGAGGACGGAGATACGCAGTATTTT. This sequence joins TRBV24-1 and TRBJ2-3, with D tentatively TRBD2 (5 bases). This CDR3 has 17 amino acids. V shed 1 base and J shed 5 bases, with 18 bases lying between them. Germline CDR1 reads KGHDR; CDR2 reads SFDVKD.

The sample holds a few counts of this clonotype. The V and J genes are TRBV7-9 and TRBJ2-1, with 7 bases aligning to TRBD2. Germline loops: CDR1 SEHNR, CDR2 FQNEAQ (reference sequence). The ends lost 2 bases at V and 9 bases at J; junction bases unmatched: 10. CDR3 length: 15 amino acids. The CDR3 here is CASSLLGGSFGEQFF. CDR3 DNA sequence: TGTGCCAGCAGCTTACTTGGCGGGAGTTTCGGTGAGCAGTTCTTC.

The J gene is TRBJ2-5, the V gene TRBV3-1; the match to TRBD1 covers 7 bases. The V and J ends lost 4 bases and 2 bases, in that order; junction bases with no gene match: 10. The CDR3 runs 16 residues. Germline V CDR1 and CDR2: LGHDT, YNNKEL (reference sequence). The CDR3 loop reads CASSPGQAMIQETQYF. In DNA, the CDR3 is TGTGCCAGCAGCCCCGGACAGGCGATGATACAAGAGACCCAGTACTTC.

The chain recombines TRBV28 with TRBJ2-7, with 7 nucleotides matching TRBD1. This CDR3 spans 13 amino acids. Trimming removed 4 bases from V and 1 base from J; junction bases left unmatched: 1. Germline V gene lookup returns CDR1 MDHEN and CDR2 SYDVKM. The CDR3 region has the DNA TGTGCCAGCAGTTCGGGACAGTCCTACGAGCAGTACTTC. Protein product: CASSSGQSYEQYF.

This clonotype was seen repeatedly, ten times or more. V usage is TRBV27 and J usage is TRBJ1-1; a possible D gene is TRBD1 (5 bases). The CDR3 spans 14 residues. Between the trimmed V and J ends, which lost 7 bases and 0 bases, there was a span of 12 bases. CDR1 is MNHEY and CDR2 is SMNVEV in the germline V gene (reference sequence). The DNA of the CDR3 is TGTGCCAGCACTAGGACACAAATGAACACTGAAGCTTTCTTT. This translates into CASTRTQMNTEAFF.

In this sample, this clonotype turned up a few times. The gene calls are TRBV25-1 and TRBJ2-6; TRBD1 agrees at 7 bases. The CDR3 sequence is 17 residues long. Germline-derived CDR1 and CDR2 are MGHDK and SYGVNS. V dropped 5 bases and J dropped 0; count of bases not matched to a gene: 7. The CDR3 region has the DNA TGTGCCAGCAGTCAAGCAGGGGGTTTCTCTGGGGCCAACGTCCTGACTTTC. Translation: CASSQAGGFSGANVLTF.

The rearrangement joins TRBV3-1 to TRBJ2-3; 7 bases align to TRBD1. V gave up 3 bases and J gave up 2 bases; unmatched junction bases: 5. The V gene's germline CDR1 is LGHDT and CDR2 YNNKEL (reference sequence). The CDR3 loop spans 15 amino acids. The CDR3 DNA sequence: TGTGCCAGCAGCCATGGGGACAGTCACACAGATACGCAGTATTTT. Residues: CASSHGDSHTDTQYF.

A few counts support this clonotype. This sequence joins TRBV20-1 and TRBJ1-5, with a tentative D call TRBD1 (6 bases). The germline V gene encodes CDR1 DFQATT and CDR2 SNEGSKA (reference sequence). The CDR3 extends over 15 amino acids. V lost 5 bases to trimming and J lost 1 base, with 15 bases between them. CDR3 amino acids: CSAPRTVQSNQPQHF. The CDR3 DNA reads TGCAGTGCTCCGAGGACAGTTCAGAGCAATCAGCCCCAGCATTTT.

This clonotype has a count of ten or more. This chain uses TRBV13 with TRBJ1-1; 10 nucleotides agree with TRBD1. J was trimmed by 5 bases and V by 3 bases; bases with no gene match: 15. The CDR3 totals 18 residues. Germline CDR1 PRHDT, CDR2 FYEKMQ (reference sequence). The CDR3 DNA sequence: TGTGCCAGCAGCTTGGACAGGGGGGGAACCAGGGAAAAAACTGAAGCTTTCTTT. It translates to CASSLDRGGTREKTEAFF.